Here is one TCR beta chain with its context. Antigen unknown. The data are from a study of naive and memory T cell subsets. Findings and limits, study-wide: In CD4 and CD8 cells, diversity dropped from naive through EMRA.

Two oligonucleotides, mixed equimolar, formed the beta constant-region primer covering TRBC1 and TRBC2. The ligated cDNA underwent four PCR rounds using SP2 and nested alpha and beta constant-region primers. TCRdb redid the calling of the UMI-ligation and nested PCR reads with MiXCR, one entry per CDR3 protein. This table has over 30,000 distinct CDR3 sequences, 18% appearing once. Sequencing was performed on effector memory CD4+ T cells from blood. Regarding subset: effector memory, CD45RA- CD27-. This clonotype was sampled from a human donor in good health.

The CDR3 here is CASSRNNSPLHF. The CDR3 DNA is TGTGCCAGCAGCAGAAATAATTCACCCCTCCACTTT. J is TRBJ1-6 and V is TRBV27; D is ambiguous. The germline CDR1 and CDR2 sequences are MNHEY and SMNVEV (reference sequence). This CDR3 is 12 amino acids long. Trimming took 6 bases from V and 5 from J, leaving 5 bases between them.